These T cell receptor beta chains were read from a single sample in a study of blood T cell repertoires in COVID-19. Here immunoSEQ multiplex PCR was the method, and the copy in TCRdb shows in-frame clones only, minus some. The repertoire consists of approximately 260,000 clones, with 80% to 95% occurring once and the leading ten covering 1.9%. Sample: PBMCs or T cells enriched from blood (not recorded which). These TCRs come from a woman aged 18-35 years who had recovered from COVID-19. The CDR3 runs from the conserved cysteine through the conserved F or W. Clone size is not always given. Where it is, it says once, few, many or a class for expanded clones.

v_call clone_size cdr3_aa
TRBV12-5 . CASGLTAYEQYF
TRBV3-1/TRBV3-2 . CASSPLGLAGSSYNEQFF
TRBV10-3 . CAISEVAGGRDEQFF
TRBV4-3 . CASSQSDDSDYGYTF
TRBV10-3 . CAIRPGQGLGNQPQHF
TRBV6-5 . CATRGSNNEQFF
TRBV27 . CASSLWAGSRNEQFF
TRBV3-1/TRBV3-2 once CASSQGRQTEAFF
TRBV7-9 . CASSRGAGENIQYF
TRBV19 once CASSITGGAGNTIYF
TRBV2 . CASSEGGDYGYTF
TRBV27 . CASSLEGAVSYNSPLHF
TRBV6-1 . CASSGPDTGLRDTQYF
TRBV15 once CATSREKGTEGGYTF
TRBV7-9 . CASSLARQGHHSGETQYF
TRBV24-1 . CATSDLSTRTRGEQFF
TRBV4-2 . CASSRRRPGQGATGELFF
TRBV4-2 . CASSQVTSGPTDTQYF
TRBV7-6 . CASSSRTGTTDTQYF
TRBV19 . CASRNDFATGTNEKLFF
TRBV6-6 . CASTSERGIEPQHF
TRBV28 . CASNHKPWASIYEQYF
TRBV28 . CASSLDRKAFF
TRBV7-8 . CASSLGGWGYTF
TRBV5-4 . CASSLESRTGELFF
TRBV29-1 . CSVDSVPEAFF
TRBV14 . CASSQERRATNEKLFF
TRBV28 . CASSSAGEGGANVLTF
TRBV6-1 . CASSEQGARRDQPQHF
TRBV3-1/TRBV3-2 once CASSQGQGFDEQFF
TRBV12-3/TRBV12-4 few CASSPHRDEAFF
TRBV5-1 . CASSLGSRGGYGYTF
TRBV9 . CASSVRLPSETQYF
TRBV7-9 once CASSQTGMGYTF
TRBV7-9 . CASSSQFSGNTIYF
TRBV28 . CASSSSRMGTGGLSSYNSPLHF
TRBV9 . CASSRGPQGYEQYF
TRBV5-1 . CASSLEPGNIQYF
TRBV7-6 . CASSLLGGGANVLTF
TRBV7-9 few CASSFSGRSVYEQYF
TRBV7-3 few CASSSGQNARPLHF
TRBV7-9 . CASSPSGTSTDTQYF
TRBV2 . CASTEGAVRSTDTQYF
TRBV7-2 . CASSLVPSGMGSYEQYF
TRBV5-1 . CASRRHLPGYEQYF
TRBV5-1 . CASSPSSGGGKYNEQFF
TRBV20-1 . CSASRQPGYTF
TRBV25-1 . CASASYGQETQYF
TRBV2 . CASSEYSVSGGYTF
TRBV7-9 . CASRRTDQETQYF
TRBV21-1 . CASYQTGTSNQPQHF
TRBV28 once CASSLAGGKYEQYF
TRBV6-6 . CASSTTGVGYTF